The source of this TCR beta chain is a study of blood T cell repertoires in COVID-19. Across the study: Samples of COVID-19 (acute and convalescent) were obtained from the United States, Italy and Spain. In each case, the material was cDNA or gDNA derived from T cells, B-cell-depleted T cells, or PBMCs.

Generated by immunoSEQ multiplex PCR, the TCRdb table keeps only in-frame clones and is missing some. Here the sample spans roughly 290,000 clones, 70% to 90% being singletons. The CDR3 spans 14 residues. CDR1 is KGHSH and CDR2 is LQKENI in the germline V gene. Unmatched junction bases numbered 1, after V lost 3 bases and J lost 3 bases. Sequenced: peripheral blood. The receptor's source is a woman aged 25 to 45 who had recovered from COVID-19. The chain uses TRBV18 and TRBJ2-3, with TRBD1 matching 9 bases. Here the CDR3 reads CASSPGQGTDTQYF. The CDR3 region has the DNA TGTGCCAGCTCACCGGGACAGGGAACAGATACGCAGTATTTT.